This T cell receptor (beta chain) was sequenced in a study of cytomegalovirus exposure and HLA in healthy donors. Use of 60 Vbeta and 13 Jbeta primers characterized the PCR. Method: immunoSEQ multiplex PCR; TCRdb's copy keeps in-frame clones and lacks some. The sample lists 84,000 or so clones, 76% occurring once. Germline V gene sequence: CDR1 SGHTA, CDR2 FQGNSA. CDR3 length: 14 residues. V shed 1 base and J 6 bases; nucleotides not matched to a gene: 5. This chain connects TRBV7-2 to TRBJ2-7; 8 bases align to TRBD2. Sequencing used PBMCs. This clonotype originated in a male donor in good health and CMV-seronegative. Here the CDR3 DNA reads TGTGCCAGCAGCTTAGTGGGACTAGGAAGCGAGCAGTACTTC. The encoded protein is CASSLVGLGSEQYF.